What follows describes a single T cell receptor (beta chain). No antigen is known for it. Assay: immunoSEQ multiplex PCR; the TCRdb copy retains only in-frame clones and omits some. In the table there are hundreds of thousands of clones, over 75% of which are singletons. The data originate from a study of cytomegalovirus exposure and HLA in healthy donors. Whole-study context: It was reported in a later analysis that the same platform had been used for the roughly 130 validation repertoires as for the approximately 700 first-cohort repertoires. Findings of the study overall: Clusters of TCRs from the first cohort tended to co-occur in the roughly 120 validation repertoires (as a later analysis found). The classifier reportedly diagnosed cytomegalovirus status with high specificity and sensitivity.

The donors were part of the validation cohort of roughly 110 subjects. That cohort was separate from the first cohort, which comprised 500 to 850 subjects. This clonotype was sampled from a young man in good health and CMV-seropositive. The sequencing sample was made of PBMCs.

CDR3 nucleotides: TGTGCCAGCAGTTGGACAGAAACCAACTATGGCTACACCTTC. Amino acids: CASSWTETNYGYTF. J is TRBJ1-2 and V is TRBV2; tentative D call: TRBD1 (6 bases). CDR1 is SNHLY, CDR2 FYNNEI, per germline. This CDR3 spans 14 amino acids. Trimming stripped 5 bases from V and 2 bases from J, with 12 bases between.